Listed here are 11 T cell receptor beta chains from one sample, sequenced in a study of blood T cell repertoires in COVID-19. The data were produced by immunoSEQ multiplex PCR, yet TCRdb's version contains in-frame clones alone and is incomplete. The repertoire holds over 300,000 clones, with around four fifths as singletons. Sequenced: peripheral blood. The receptors were sampled from a woman in her forties or fifties with acute or convalescent COVID-19.

V is TRBV6-2 or TRBV6-3 and J is TRBJ1-5; D call uncertain. The CDR3 length is 14 residues. CDR1 and CDR2 from the germline V gene are MNHEY and SVGEGT. V was cut by 2 bases and J by 5 bases, with 10 bases left in between. The CDR3 is CASSYGGTYQPQHF. Here the CDR3 DNA reads TGTGCCAGCAGTTACGGTGGCACCTATCAGCCCCAGCATTTT.

The rearrangement joins TRBV2 to TRBJ1-1; D call uncertain. The CDR3 has 14 amino acids. Trimming removed 7 bases at V and 6 bases at J, with 18 bases between. Germline loops: CDR1 SNHLY, CDR2 FYNNEI. The DNA of the CDR3 is TGTGCCAGCACCAGGACTGGGGATCTTGCTGAAGCTTTCTTT. This translates into CASTRTGDLAEAFF.

The chain recombines TRBV18 with TRBJ2-6; D remains ambiguous. This CDR3 has 17 residues. V was pared by 6 bases and J by 0 bases, with 15 bases between. Germline values: CDR1 KGHSH, CDR2 LQKENI. The CDR3 sequence is CASSQMEAGSGANVLTF. The CDR3 DNA reads as TGTGCCAGCTCCCAGATGGAAGCAGGCTCTGGGGCCAACGTCCTGACTTTC.

The CDR3 region is CASSTGLSLTGELFF. In nucleotides, the CDR3 is TGCGCCAGCAGCACGGGACTTTCCCTCACCGGGGAGCTGTTTTTT. The rearrangement joins TRBV5-1 to TRBJ2-2, with D tentatively TRBD2 (6 bases). The germline CDR1 and CDR2 sequences are SGHRS and YFSETQ. Trimming took 4 bases from V and 4 from J, leaving 14 bases between them. This CDR3 spans 15 amino acids.

V gene TRBV28 combines with J gene TRBJ2-7; 12 bases match TRBD1. The CDR3 contains 15 residues. CDR1 is MDHEN, CDR2 SYDVKM, per germline. The V segment lost 0 bases and the J segment 7 bases; nucleotides outside the gene matches: 4. The CDR3 DNA reads as TGTGCCAGCAGTTTATGGGGACAGGGGGCGATAGAGCAGTACTTC. As protein: CASSLWGQGAIEQYF.

The chain employs TRBV3-1 (or the pseudogene TRBV3-2) and TRBJ2-7; the D is unclear. V was pared by 1 base and J by 0 bases, with 7 bases between. This CDR3 is 14 amino acids long. Germline V gives CDR1 LGHDT, CDR2 YNNKEL (reference sequence). Here the CDR3 reads CASSQGPYSYEQYF. CDR3 nucleotide sequence: TGTGCCAGCAGCCAAGGGCCATACTCCTACGAGCAGTACTTC.

The rearrangement links TRBV29-1 to TRBJ1-2; 9 bases agree with TRBD1. Trimming removed 3 bases from V and 7 bases from J; junction bases left unmatched: 9. This CDR3 spans 14 amino acids. Germline CDR1 and CDR2: SQVTM and ANQGSEA. The CDR3: CSVEITGGPGGYTF. CDR3 nucleotide sequence: TGCAGCGTTGAGATCACAGGGGGCCCCGGTGGCTACACCTTC. Combining the CDR3 with reference TRBV29-1 and TRBJ1-2 gives the whole variable domain SAVISQKPSRDICQRGTSLTIQCQVDSQVTMMFWYRQQPGQSLTLIATANQGSEATYESGFVIDKFPISRPNLTFSTLTVSNMSPEDSSIYLCSVEITGGPGGYTFGSGTRLTVV.

In its sample, this clone was seen a few times. The chain has TRBV11-3 and TRBJ2-5; no firm D call. Germline values: CDR1 SGHNT, CDR2 YENEEA. Trimming took off 1 base at V and 5 bases at J, with 11 bases between the two ends. CDR3 length equals 14 residues. The CDR3 sequence is CASSLGASSETQYF. The CDR3 nucleotides read TGTGCCAGCAGCTTAGGTGCTAGTAGCGAGACCCAGTACTTC.

This sequence joins TRBV5-1 and TRBJ1-2; D gene unclear. Trimming stripped 0 bases from V and 4 bases from J, with 7 bases between. The CDR3 totals 13 residues. Per germline, CDR1 SGHRS and CDR2 YFSETQ. The CDR3 DNA reads TGCGCCAGCAGCTTGGGAGGGCCCTATGGCTACACCTTC. It encodes CASSLGGPYGYTF.

V usage is TRBV29-1 and J usage is TRBJ2-1, with 8 bases matching TRBD2. The CDR3 is 14 residues long. Trimming took 5 bases from V and 8 from J; bases not matched to a gene: 11. Germline CDR1 is SQVTM and CDR2 is ANQGSEA. The CDR3 sequence: CSVLGGRSADEQFF. CDR3 in DNA: TGCAGCGTTCTCGGCGGGAGGAGTGCAGATGAGCAGTTCTTC.

CDR3 DNA sequence: TGTGCCAGCAGCCAAAGTGGGGCGAATACGCAGTATTTT. This sequence encodes CASSQSGANTQYF. This chain uses TRBV3-1 (or the pseudogene TRBV3-2) with TRBJ2-3; maybe TRBD1 (5 bases). V was shortened by 2 bases and J by 7 bases, with 10 bases between the two germline ends. Germline values: CDR1 LGHDT, CDR2 YNNKEL (reference sequence). The CDR3 spans 13 residues.